The clone carrying this T cell receptor (beta chain) was picked up a small number of times. Its antigen is not known. According to the study, TCR beta libraries were built with iRepertoire HTBI primers and CDR3-region Arm-PCR. One entry per CDR3 protein, called by TCRdb with MiXCR from the multiplex PCR reads. The top ten hold less than 25% of the sample, which has fewer than 450,000 distinct CDR3 sequences, under 25% seen once. Germline lookup yields CDR1 MDHEN and CDR2 SYDVKM. The CDR3 consists of 16 residues. The V and J ends lost 7 bases and 0 bases, in that order; junction bases with no gene match: 4. The data belong to a study of regulatory T cells in long-lasting Graves disease. At the level of the study: Positive TSH receptor antibodies alongside over 5 years of antithyroid drugs were what marked Graves' disease as persistent.

Study-wide points: Persistent cases favored TRBV28, TRBJ1-2 and TRBJ2-5.

Regarding time point: persistent/refractory GD, antithyroid drugs over 5 years with positive TRAb. With RNA extracted from PBMCs as input, the TCR library was made. This sequence joins TRBV28 and TRBJ2-6; 9 bases align to TRBD1. The sequence came from a female donor with Graves disease. The material sequenced was peripheral blood mononuclear cells (PBMCs), taken when the disease was refractory, from a patient treated with antithyroid drugs. The chain's CDR3 is CASKTGGPSGANVLTF. The CDR3 DNA follows: TGTGCCAGCAAGACAGGGGGTCCCTCTGGGGCCAACGTCCTGACTTTC.